This T cell receptor (beta chain) originates from a study of shared clonotypes between healthy human individuals. Study results and caveats: Clonotype sharing among donors likely depends on sequencing depth. Non-shared clonotypes had lower generation probabilities than clonotypes shared by all four sorted-subset donors. Roughly 5% of naive CD4 clonotypes were shared across four donors.

Naive CD8 cells comprised CD45RO-negative, CCR7-positively selected cells, excluding terminally differentiated effector memory CD45RA+ cells. Clones were sequenced by immunoSEQ multiplex PCR, and TCRdb holds only the in-frame ones, with some missing. The repertoire consists of just over 2,000,000 clones, with 85% to 95% occurring once and the leading ten covering 0.9% to 1.3%. In the case of this clone: What it binds is unknown. This clone may be a read error of a much larger clone one base away.

Trimming cost V 6 bases and J 3 bases; bases outside gene matches: 4. CDR3 length: 14 amino acids. CDR1 is SGHVS and CDR2 is FNYEAQ in the germline V gene. The specimen sequenced was naive CD8+ T cells sorted from blood. This sequence was found in a man younger than 30 in good health. The gene calls are TRBV7-6 and TRBJ2-7, with TRBD1 matching 11 bases. Here the CDR3 reads CASSTGTGGYEQYF. DNA for the CDR3: TGTGCCAGCAGTACCGGGACAGGGGGCTACGAGCAGTACTTC.